Given below is one TCR beta chain in context. The antigen this receptor binds is unknown. The record has no base qualities; no much larger clone is one base away. The sample was run on an Illumina HiSeq 1500. The public reads were quality trimmed at Q25 with fastp and then assembled into clones with MiXCR by TCRdb, keeping productive beta chains. Rows matching on CDR3 protein sequence are summarized as one entry with the most common DNA and genes. Counted in this sample were hundreds of thousands of distinct CDR3 sequences; roughly a sixth of them appeared once. The ten largest clones capture about 12% of the sample. This sample was included in a study of T cell repertoires in cytomegalovirus infection (dated by TCRdb to the late 2010s). Notes on the research overall: The HLA type of each donor mattered for the analysis, because public TCR beta signatures pointed to carriage of CMV infection along with the matching HLA type.

The CDR3, from cysteine to phenylalanine, totals 14 residues. Only CDR3 DNA remains: 42 bases, in frame from the first base. From the germline V gene, CDR1 is MRHNA and CDR2 is SNTAGT. At the junction V is shortened by 6 bases and J by 10 bases; bases outside the gene matches: 6. What the study reported, not specific to this receptor: Carriers of CMV infection plus the relevant HLA type were discriminated by the cumulative frequency of public TCR beta family members in the study cohort and in an independent roughly 340-donor cohort. The ex vivo response was dominated by HLA-C-restricted CMV-specific TCR beta clonotypes, which also provided the single most frequent clonotype in two of eight donors.

Material for sequencing was PBMCs. Recombination connected TRBV6-4 to TRBJ2-1; 13 middle bases align to TRBD2. This TCR was sampled from a human donor in good health (CMV status not recorded). Some clones in this sample may be carry-over from other donors' samples. The bases are TGTGCCAGCAGCGGGACTAGCGGGGCGGGGGAGCAGTTCTTC. Translated, it gives CASSGTSGAGEQFF.